This T cell receptor (beta chain) was profiled in a study of T cell changes during pregnancy in multiple sclerosis. The table came from immunoSEQ multiplex PCR; TCRdb's copy has only in-frame clones and leaves some out. This table holds over 65,000 clones, around 94% found once. CDR1 LGHNA and CDR2 YSLEER come from the germline V gene. Trimming took off 0 bases at V and 5 bases at J, with 16 bases between the two ends. The CDR3 loop spans 16 amino acids. Specimen: peripheral blood, collected in the third trimester of pregnancy. The TCR was taken from a female donor with multiple sclerosis, enrolled in a pregnancy study. The J gene is TRBJ2-5, the V gene TRBV4-3; the D gene is possibly TRBD2 (6 bases). Here the CDR3 reads CASSQDTGGWGETQYF. CDR3 sequence (DNA): TGCGCCAGCAGCCAAGATACAGGAGGGTGGGGGGAGACCCAGTACTTC.